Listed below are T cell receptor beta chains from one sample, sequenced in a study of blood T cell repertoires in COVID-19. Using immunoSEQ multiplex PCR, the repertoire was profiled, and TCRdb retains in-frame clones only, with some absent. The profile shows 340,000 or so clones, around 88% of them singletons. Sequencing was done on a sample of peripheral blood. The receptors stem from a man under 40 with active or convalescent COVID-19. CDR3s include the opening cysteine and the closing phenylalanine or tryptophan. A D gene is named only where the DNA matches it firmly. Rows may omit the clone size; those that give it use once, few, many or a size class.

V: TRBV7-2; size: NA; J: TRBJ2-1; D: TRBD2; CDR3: CASSQTYSGSLYNEQFF; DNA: TGTGCCAGCAGCCAAACTTATAGCGGGAGTCTATACAATGAGCAGTTCTTC
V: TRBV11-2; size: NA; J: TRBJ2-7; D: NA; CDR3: CASSLGTLGEQYF; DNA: TGTGCCAGCAGCTTAGGAACCCTCGGGGAGCAGTACTTC
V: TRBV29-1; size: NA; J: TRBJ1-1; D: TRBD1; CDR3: CSAQTGRGSEAFF; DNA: TGCAGCGCCCAGACAGGGCGAGGGTCTGAAGCTTTCTTT
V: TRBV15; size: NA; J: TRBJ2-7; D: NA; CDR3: CATSRDTGTSYEQYF; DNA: TGTGCCACCAGCAGAGATACAGGGACCTCCTACGAGCAGTACTTC
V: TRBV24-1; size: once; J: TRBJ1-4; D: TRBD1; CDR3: CATSARDRGEKLFF; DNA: TGTGCCACCAGTGCCCGGGACAGGGGCGAAAAACTGTTTTTT
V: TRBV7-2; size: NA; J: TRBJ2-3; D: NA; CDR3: CASSPRGTSTDTQYF; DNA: TGTGCCAGCAGCCCGCGCGGGACTAGCACAGATACGCAGTATTTT
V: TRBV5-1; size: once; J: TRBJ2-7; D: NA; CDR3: CASSLRTQTYEQYF; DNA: TGCGCCAGCAGCTTGAGGACACAGACCTACGAGCAGTACTTC
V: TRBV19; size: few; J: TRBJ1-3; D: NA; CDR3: CASSIGQNSGNTIYF; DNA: TGTGCCAGTAGTATAGGACAGAACTCTGGAAACACCATATATTTT
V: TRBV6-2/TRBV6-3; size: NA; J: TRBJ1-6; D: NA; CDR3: CASSSDSNPFTPLHF; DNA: TGTGCCAGCAGTTCAGACTCGAATCCTTTTACTCCCCTCCACTTT
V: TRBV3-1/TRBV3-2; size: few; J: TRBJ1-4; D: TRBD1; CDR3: CASSQGPGGLVEKLFF; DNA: TGTGCCAGCAGCCAAGGTCCAGGGGGTTTGGTTGAAAAACTGTTTTTT
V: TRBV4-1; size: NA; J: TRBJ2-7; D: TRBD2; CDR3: CASSQLGLGNGRGYEQYF; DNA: TGCGCCAGCAGCCAACTGGGACTCGGCAATGGGAGGGGCTACGAGCAGTACTTC
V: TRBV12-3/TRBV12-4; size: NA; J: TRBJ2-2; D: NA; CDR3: CASSLGAAGELFF; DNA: TGTGCCAGCAGTTTAGGAGCTGCCGGGGAGCTGTTTTTT
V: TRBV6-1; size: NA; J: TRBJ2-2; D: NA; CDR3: CASSEAGQPTGELFF; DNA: TGTGCCAGCAGTGAAGCCGGACAGCCTACCGGGGAGCTGTTTTTT
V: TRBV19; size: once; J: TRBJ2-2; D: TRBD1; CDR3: CASRGQGQDGGELFF; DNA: TGTGCCAGTAGGGGACAGGGACAAGATGGCGGGGAGCTGTTTTTT
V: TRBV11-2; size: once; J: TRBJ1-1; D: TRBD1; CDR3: CASSTQGATEAFF; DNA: TGTGCCAGCAGCACCCAGGGGGCCACTGAAGCTTTCTTT
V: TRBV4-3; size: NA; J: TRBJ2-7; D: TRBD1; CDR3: CASSLYQTGTYEQYF; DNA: TGCGCCAGCAGCCTCTACCAGACAGGGACCTACGAGCAGTACTTC
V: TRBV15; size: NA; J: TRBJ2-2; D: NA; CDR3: CATSTRPNTGELFF; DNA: TGTGCCACCAGCACTAGACCGAACACCGGGGAGCTGTTTTTT
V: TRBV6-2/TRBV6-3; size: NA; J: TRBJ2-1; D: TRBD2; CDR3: CASSTGLVEQFF; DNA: TGTGCCAGCAGTACCGGACTAGTCGAGCAGTTCTTC
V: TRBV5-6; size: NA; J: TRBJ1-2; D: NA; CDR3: CASSSPPDRTYYGYTF; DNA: TGTGCCAGCAGCTCGCCGCCCGACAGGACATACTATGGCTACACCTTC
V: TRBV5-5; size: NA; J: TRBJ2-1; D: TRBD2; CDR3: CASRLLAGGYNEQFF; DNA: TGTGCCAGCAGACTACTAGCGGGGGGCTACAATGAGCAGTTCTTC
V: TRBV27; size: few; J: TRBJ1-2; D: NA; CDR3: CASSFLGGSESYGYTF; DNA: TGTGCCAGCAGTTTTCTCGGGGGGAGCGAGAGCTATGGCTACACCTTC
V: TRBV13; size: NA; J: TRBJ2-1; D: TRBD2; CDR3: CASSAGTSGGSPYNEQFF; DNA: TGTGCCAGCAGCGCCGGGACTAGCGGGGGGAGCCCCTACAATGAGCAGTTCTTC
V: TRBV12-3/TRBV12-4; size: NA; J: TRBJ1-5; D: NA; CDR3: CASSPTARFPQHF; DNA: TGTGCCAGCAGTCCGACAGCCCGGTTTCCCCAGCATTTT
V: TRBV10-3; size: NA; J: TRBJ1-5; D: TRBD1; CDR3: CATGLGDSRPQHF; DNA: TGTGCCACTGGCCTCGGGGACAGTCGGCCCCAGCATTTT
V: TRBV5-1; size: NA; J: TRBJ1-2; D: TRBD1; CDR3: CASSKTGGGYGYTF; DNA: TGCGCCAGCAGCAAGACAGGGGGTGGCTATGGCTACACCTTC
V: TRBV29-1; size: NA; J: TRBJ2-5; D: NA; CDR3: CSARTDQETQYF; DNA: TGCAGCGCTCGGACAGACCAAGAGACCCAGTACTTC
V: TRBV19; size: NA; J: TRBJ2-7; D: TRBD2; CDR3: CASSPGAGAAEQYF; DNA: TGTGCCAGTAGCCCGGGAGCGGGAGCTGCCGAGCAGTACTTC
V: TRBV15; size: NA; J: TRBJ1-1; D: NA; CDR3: CATSREAQGEAFF; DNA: TGTGCCACCAGCAGAGAGGCTCAGGGAGAAGCTTTCTTT
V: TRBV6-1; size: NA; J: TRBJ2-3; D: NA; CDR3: CASSEQPAVFTDTQYF; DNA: TGTGCCAGCAGTGAACAACCAGCGGTTTTCACAGATACGCAGTATTTT
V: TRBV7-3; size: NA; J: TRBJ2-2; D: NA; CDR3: CASSPPTEANTGELFF; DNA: TGTGCCAGCAGCCCACCGACAGAAGCGAACACCGGGGAGCTGTTTTTT
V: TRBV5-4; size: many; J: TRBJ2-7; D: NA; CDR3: CASSPGRATGSYEQYF; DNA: TGTGCCAGCAGCCCTGGGAGAGCCACCGGCTCCTACGAGCAGTACTTC
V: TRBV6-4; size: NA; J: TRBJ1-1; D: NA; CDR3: CASSEGGKAFF; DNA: TGTGCCAGCAGCGAAGGAGGTAAAGCTTTCTTT
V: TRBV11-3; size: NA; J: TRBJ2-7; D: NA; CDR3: CASSLSGGLSYEQYF; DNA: TGTGCCAGCAGCTTATCGGGGGGCCTCTCCTACGAGCAGTACTTC
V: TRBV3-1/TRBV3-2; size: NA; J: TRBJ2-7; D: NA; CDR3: CASSQGVVRGAPREQYF; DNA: TGTGCCAGCAGCCAAGGCGTGGTACGCGGGGCCCCGCGCGAGCAGTACTTC
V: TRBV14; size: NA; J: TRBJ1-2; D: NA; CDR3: CASSQDLRGGYTF; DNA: TGTGCCAGCAGCCAAGACCTGAGAGGTGGCTACACCTTC
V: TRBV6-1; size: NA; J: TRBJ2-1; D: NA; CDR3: CASSEGRVAGQQFF; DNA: TGTGCCAGCAGTGAGGGCCGGGTTGCGGGGCAGCAGTTCTTC
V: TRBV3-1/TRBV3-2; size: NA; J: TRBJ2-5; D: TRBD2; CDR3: CASSRKSTSGGANYGETQYF; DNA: TGTGCCAGCAGCCGTAAATCCACTAGCGGGGGGGCTAATTATGGGGAGACCCAGTACTTC
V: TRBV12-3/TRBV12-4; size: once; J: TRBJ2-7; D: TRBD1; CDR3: CASSYRGRGEQYF; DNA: TGTGCCAGCAGTTACAGGGGGCGAGGAGAGCAGTACTTC